The 10 T cell receptor beta chains below were found in one sample sequenced in a study of cytomegalovirus exposure and HLA in healthy donors. Produced via immunoSEQ multiplex PCR; TCRdb's table is partial and in-frame only. Seen here are approximately 220,000 clones, around nine tenths observed once, and the top ten hold approximately 0.99%. The sequencing sample was made of PBMCs. The source of these receptors is a woman between 18 and 30 years old in good health and CMV-seronegative.

The rearrangement links TRBV28 to TRBJ1-1, with 8 nucleotides matching TRBD1. The V segment lost 8 bases and the J segment 1 base; nucleotides outside the gene matches: 3. This CDR3 is built from 13 residues. The germline gives CDR1 MDHEN, CDR2 SYDVKM. The CDR3 bases are TGTGCCAGCGGGGACAGGAGGAACACTGAAGCTTTCTTT. Its translation: CASGDRRNTEAFF.

This chain links TRBV9 with TRBJ2-6, with 14 bases aligning to TRBD2. V lost 4 bases and J lost 0; bases outside the gene matches: 9. The germline CDR1 and CDR2 sequences are SGDLS and YYNGEE. This CDR3 is built from 20 residues. CDR3 nucleotide sequence: TGTGCCAGCAGCCCATCCGGGACTAGCGGGAGAGGCTCTGGGGCCAACGTCCTGACTTTC. The encoded protein is CASSPSGTSGRGSGANVLTF.

This chain uses TRBV5-4 with TRBJ1-1; D is uncertain. Trimming cost V 5 bases and J 4 bases, with 9 bases left between them. This CDR3 spans 12 amino acids. Per the germline V gene, CDR1 is SGHNT and CDR2 is YYREEE (reference sequence). The CDR3 DNA reads TGTGCCAGCAGTCAACGTAGCACTGAAGCTTTCTTT. Protein sequence: CASSQRSTEAFF.

V gene TRBV28 combines with J gene TRBJ2-1; D not certain. CDR1 and CDR2 from the germline V gene are MDHEN and SYDVKM. The CDR3 is made up of 19 amino acids. Trimming removed 2 bases from V and 0 bases from J, with 20 bases in between. For the CDR3, the DNA is TGTGCCAGCAGTTTAGGCGGTTTGTACCGAAGCCTCTCCTACAATGAGCAGTTCTTC. Translated, it gives CASSLGGLYRSLSYNEQFF. Supplemented by reference TRBV28 and TRBJ2-1, the full variable domain reads DVKVTQSSRYLVKRTGEKVFLECVQDMDHENMFWYRQDPGLGLRLIYFSYDVKMKEKGDIPEGYSVSREKKERFSLILESASTNQTSMYLCASSLGGLYRSLSYNEQFFGPGTRLTVL.

The rearrangement links TRBV6-1 to TRBJ1-1, with 10 bases that match TRBD1. Germline V CDR1 and CDR2: MNHNS, SASEGT. V shed 8 bases, J shed 4 bases, and the junction held 4 bases outside the gene matches. The CDR3 runs 13 residues. CDR3 nucleotide sequence: TGTGCCAGCTCCGGGACAGGGGTCACTGAAGCTTTCTTT. It yields the protein CASSGTGVTEAFF.

This chain connects TRBV7-2 to TRBJ1-4; no reliable D call. The CDR3 has 14 residues. Germline loops: CDR1 SGHTA, CDR2 FQGNSA. Between the trimmed V and J ends, which lost 5 bases and 5 bases, there was a span of 12 bases. This chain's CDR3 is CASSPPGRNEKLFF. DNA for the CDR3: TGTGCCAGCAGCCCTCCGGGGAGGAATGAAAAACTGTTTTTT.

This clone is a singleton in its sample. The CDR3: CASSFRRMEETQYF. The DNA of the CDR3 is TGTGCCAGCAGTTTCCGGCGGATGGAAGAGACCCAGTACTTC. V and J are TRBV6-5 and TRBJ2-5; no clear D. Trimming removed 4 bases at V and 3 bases at J, with 12 bases between. Germline V CDR1 and CDR2: MNHEY, SVGAGI. The CDR3 extends over 14 amino acids.

This clone was found once. V gene TRBV6-1 combines with J gene TRBJ2-2; D might be TRBD2 (5 bases). Trimming pared 4 bases from V and 9 bases from J, leaving 21 bases between. CDR1 and CDR2 from the germline V gene are MNHNS and SASEGT. This CDR3 contains 16 residues. CDR3 in DNA: TGTGCCAGCAGTGCGGAGGCCTCTCTATCCCCCCGGGAGCTGTTTTTT. It specifies CASSAEASLSPRELFF.

This clone was recorded once. The chain is built from TRBV6-4 and TRBJ2-3, with D unclear. The V end lost 6 bases, the J end lost 4 bases, and 11 bases lay between the germline ends. The CDR3 sequence is 13 residues long. Germline loops: CDR1 MRHNA, CDR2 SNTAGT. For the CDR3, the DNA is TGTGCCAGCAGCGCCTATTTAGCAGATACGCAGTATTTT. This encodes CASSAYLADTQYF.

The chain couples TRBV6-1 to TRBJ2-7; TRBD2 agrees at 13 bases. Per the germline V gene, CDR1 is MNHNS and CDR2 is SASEGT. This CDR3 is built from 16 residues. V lost 4 bases to trimming and J lost 5 bases; unmatched junction nucleotides: 8. CDR3 sequence reads: CASSVWTSGSKDEQYF. The CDR3 DNA reads TGTGCCAGCAGTGTATGGACTAGCGGGAGTAAAGACGAGCAGTACTTC.